The 7 T cell receptor beta chains in this list originate from one sample, sequenced in a study of shared clonotypes between healthy human individuals. TCRdb's table, derived via immunoSEQ multiplex PCR, lists solely in-frame clones and lacks some. The sample lists roughly 490,000 clones, less than 80% seen once, with more than 10% in the top ten. Input material: PBMCs. Receptor source: a woman in her thirties or forties in good health. Some clones in this sample may be carry-over from other donors' samples.

The chain has TRBV6-6 and TRBJ1-2; 7 nucleotides agree with TRBD1. Germline CDR1 reads MNHNY; CDR2 reads SVGAGI (reference sequence). The CDR3 is 13 residues long. V was clipped by 6 bases and J by 4 bases; unmatched bases: 5. CDR3 sequence (DNA): TGTGCCAGCAGAGGGGGCGTGGGCTATGGCTACACCTTC. Its protein is CASRGGVGYGYTF.

V gene TRBV18 combines with J gene TRBJ2-5; 10 bases agree with TRBD1. CDR3 size: 15 residues. V trimming: 2 bases; J trimming: 3 bases; junction bases outside the gene matches: 3. Looked up from germline, CDR1 is KGHSH and CDR2 is LQKENI. CDR3 loop: CASSPSTGGEETQYF. The CDR3 coding sequence is TGTGCCAGCTCACCATCGACAGGGGGCGAAGAGACCCAGTACTTC.

The rearrangement links TRBV29-1 to TRBJ2-7; 8 bases line up with TRBD1. CDR1 and CDR2 (germline): SQVTM, ANQGSEA. This CDR3 has 14 residues. V lost 2 bases and J lost 9; bases outside the gene matches: 12. The CDR3 here is CSVEPTGAHGGQYF. In DNA form, the CDR3 reads TGCAGCGTTGAACCGACAGGGGCCCACGGAGGGCAGTACTTC.

The chain combines TRBV1 with TRBJ1-2. TRBV1 is recorded as a pseudogene. The CDR3 covers 13 residues. CDR3 protein: CTSIVRKTYGYTF. CDR3 DNA sequence: TGCACCAGCATTGTGCGAAAGACCTATGGCTACACCTTC.

Only one count was recorded for this clone. CDR3 nucleotide sequence: TGTGCCAGCATCCGTGGGAACGGGGGCGTTTCTGGCTACACCTTC. It specifies CASIRGNGGVSGYTF. The V and J genes are TRBV28 and TRBJ1-2; D is perhaps TRBD1 (6 bases). CDR1 and CDR2 from the germline V gene are MDHEN and SYDVKM. The CDR3 loop spans 15 amino acids. The V gene lost 7 bases and the J gene lost 7 bases, with 22 bases spanning the gap.

V and J are TRBV28 and TRBJ2-7; D may correspond to TRBD1 or TRBD2 (5 bases each). This CDR3 is 15 amino acids long. Per the germline V gene, CDR1 is MDHEN and CDR2 is SYDVKM. The ends were cut back, 6 bases at V and 2 bases at J, with 17 bases in the middle. The CDR3 bases are TGTGCCAGCAGCCAACTAGGTGGGGGAACCTACGAGCAGTACTTC. It specifies CASSQLGGGTYEQYF.

The V and J genes are TRBV7-9 and TRBJ2-3; 8 nucleotides match TRBD2. Germline trimming cut 5 bases from V and 4 bases from J; bases unmatched to any gene: 11. The CDR3 totals 16 residues. The germline V gene has CDR1 SEHNR and CDR2 FQNEAQ (reference sequence). CDR3 DNA sequence: TGTGCCAGCAGCCCGCCGACTAGCGTTTCGGCAGATACGCAGTATTTT. This codes for CASSPPTSVSADTQYF.